The next 17 T cell receptor beta chains were all read from a single sample in a study of T cells after yellow fever vaccination. TCRdb independently ran MiXCR on the 5' RACE reads; one entry per CDR3 protein. The table has 100,000 to 150,000 distinct CDR3 sequences, under 9% seen once. The source was CD8+ T cells sorted from PBMCs, collected on the day of the yellow fever booster vaccination. The receptor set was obtained from a man between 18 and 29 years old who received the YFV17D yellow fever vaccine.

The rearrangement joins TRBV7-2 to TRBJ2-1, with a tentative D call TRBD1 (6 bases). Trimming removed 3 bases from V and 4 bases from J, with 13 bases in between. CDR1 SGHTA and CDR2 FQGNSA come from the germline V gene. CDR3 size: 15 residues. This CDR3 reads CASSLWSGDYNEQFF. CDR3 sequence (DNA): TGTGCCAGCAGCTTGTGGTCAGGGGATTACAATGAGCAGTTCTTC.

A few counts support this clonotype. The DNA of the CDR3 is TGTGCCAGCAGCCTTCCTCTGGGGGACCAAGAGACCCAGTACTTC. Amino acids: CASSLPLGDQETQYF. The chain recombines TRBV7-2 with TRBJ2-5, with D perhaps assigned TRBD1 or TRBD2 (5 bases each). Germline-derived CDR1 and CDR2 are SGHTA and FQGNSA. The V end lost 5 bases, the J end lost 0 bases, and 13 bases lay between the germline ends. This CDR3 is built from 15 residues.

The rearrangement links TRBV6-2 or TRBV6-3 to TRBJ2-7; a possible D gene is TRBD2 (7 bases). CDR3 length: 15 residues. The V gene lost 10 bases and the J gene lost 7 bases, with 26 bases spanning the gap. Germline CDR1 MNHEY, CDR2 SVGEGT. As DNA, the CDR3 is TGTGCCATCACCCCGGACCGGGGGGCGTACGCGGAGCAGTACTTC. Amino acids: CAITPDRGAYAEQYF.

The gene calls are TRBV7-6 and TRBJ2-7; 7 bases align to TRBD1. Germline V gene data show CDR1 as SGHVS and CDR2 as FNYEAQ. V trimming: 7 bases; J trimming: 7 bases; junction bases outside the gene matches: 13. This CDR3 spans 14 amino acids. The DNA for the CDR3 is TGTGCCAGCATCCCATCGGTAGGGGGCTGGGAGCAGTACTTC. Residues: CASIPSVGGWEQYF.

This clonotype turned up a few times. This sequence joins TRBV4-2 and TRBJ1-5; a possible D gene is TRBD1 (5 bases). CDR1 is LGHNA, CDR2 YNFKEQ, per germline. The CDR3 is made up of 15 amino acids. Trimming pared 0 bases from V and 4 bases from J, leaving 10 bases between. The CDR3 bases are TGTGCCAGCAGCCAAGAGTGGCAGGGTAATCAGCCCCAGCATTTT. This sequence encodes CASSQEWQGNQPQHF.

CDR3 region: CASSYRPRSYSTEAFF. The CDR3 nucleotides are TGTGCCAGCAGTTACAGGCCGCGAAGTTATAGCACTGAAGCTTTCTTT. The chain joins TRBV6-5 to TRBJ1-1; D call uncertain. CDR1 and CDR2 from the germline V gene are MNHEY and SVGAGI. The germline V and J ends were trimmed by 2 bases and 4 bases, with 17 bases remaining between them. The CDR3 totals 16 residues.

This clonotype has just a few counts. The genes are TRBV5-6 and TRBJ1-1, with a tentative D call TRBD1 (5 bases). V lost 4 bases, J lost 0 bases, and 10 bases lay in between. The length of the CDR3 is 14 residues. CDR1 SGHDT and CDR2 YYEEEE come from the germline V gene. The CDR3 DNA follows: TGTGCCAGCAGCCACGACAGCCTGAACACTGAAGCTTTCTTT. Residues: CASSHDSLNTEAFF.

Only a few counts were recorded for this clonotype. J is TRBJ2-1 and V is TRBV9; 9 nucleotides align to TRBD2. The germline V gene encodes CDR1 SGDLS and CDR2 YYNGEE. There are 15 residues in the CDR3. J was trimmed by 8 bases and V by 2 bases; bases with no gene match: 8. CDR3 sequence: CASSVTSGLGYEQFF. CDR3 DNA sequence: TGTGCCAGCAGCGTTACTAGCGGGCTGGGTTATGAGCAGTTCTTC.

This clonotype was detected a few times. J is TRBJ2-3 and V is TRBV4-1; D is ambiguous. Germline CDR1 MGHRA, CDR2 YSYEKL. V was shortened by 4 bases and J by 0 bases, with 5 bases between the two germline ends. The CDR3 covers 13 residues. The CDR3 coding sequence is TGCGCCAGCAGCCCCTCTAGCACAGATACGCAGTATTTT. It translates to CASSPSSTDTQYF.

This clonotype was seen many times. CDR3 protein: CASSPGTASSYNEQFF. In nucleotides, the CDR3 is TGTGCCAGCAGCCCAGGGACAGCGAGCTCCTACAATGAGCAGTTCTTC. The gene calls are TRBV11-3 and TRBJ2-1; TRBD1 agrees at 7 bases. With V trimmed by 5 bases and J by 0 bases, 7 bases remained unmatched. The CDR3 covers 16 residues. Germline V gene data show CDR1 as SGHNT and CDR2 as YENEEA.

DNA of the CDR3: TGCGCCAGCAGCCAAGTTGAGAGGGAAAAACTGTTTTTT. As protein: CASSQVEREKLFF. The chain recombines TRBV4-3 with TRBJ1-4; no clear D. Trimming shortened V by 1 base and J by 8 bases, and 8 bases separated the two germline ends. Germline V gene lookup returns CDR1 LGHNA and CDR2 YSLEER. The CDR3 loop spans 13 amino acids.

This clonotype has only a few counts. The chain carries TRBV4-1 and TRBJ1-1; tentatively, D is TRBD1 (5 bases). V lost 4 bases and J 5 bases, leaving 17 bases between the germline ends. Germline loops: CDR1 MGHRA, CDR2 YSYEKL. This CDR3 is built from 15 residues. The chain's CDR3 is CASSRPRGWETEAFF. The CDR3 nucleotides read TGCGCCAGCAGCCGGCCTCGGGGGTGGGAGACTGAAGCTTTCTTT.

This clonotype was observed a handful of times. This chain connects TRBV19 to TRBJ2-1; 7 bases agree with TRBD2. This CDR3 is built from 11 residues. J lost 7 bases, V lost 6 bases, and 0 bases had no gene match. Per the germline V gene, CDR1 is LNHDA and CDR2 is SQIVND (reference sequence). The DNA of the CDR3 is TGTGCCAGTAGAGCGGGGAATGAGCAGTTCTTC. The encoded protein is CASRAGNEQFF.

The chain is built from TRBV4-3 and TRBJ2-1; D perhaps matches TRBD1 (6 bases). V was shortened by 8 bases and J by 8 bases, with 25 bases between the two germline ends. CDR1 and CDR2 (germline): LGHNA, YSLEER. The CDR3 runs to 16 residues. CDR3 region: CASSYTTGTIFDEQFF. CDR3 nucleotides: TGCGCCAGCTCATATACGACCGGGACAATCTTCGATGAGCAGTTCTTC.

V is TRBV7-9 and J is TRBJ1-3; D remains ambiguous. This CDR3 is built from 13 residues. Germline V gene lookup returns CDR1 SEHNR and CDR2 FQNEAQ (reference sequence). V lost 5 bases to trimming and J lost 3 bases, with 8 bases between them. The CDR3 here is CASSAGVGNTIYF. The CDR3 DNA reads as TGTGCCAGCAGCGCGGGTGTTGGAAACACCATATATTTT.

This clonotype was counted a few times. The chain combines TRBV27 with TRBJ2-3, with D perhaps matching TRBD1 (6 bases). Germline values: CDR1 MNHEY, CDR2 SMNVEV (reference sequence). The V gene lost 5 bases and the J gene lost 4 bases, with 19 bases spanning the gap. This CDR3 region has 16 residues. The CDR3 reads CASSLQGLPKSDTQYF. The DNA for the CDR3 is TGTGCCAGCAGTCTACAGGGCCTACCTAAGTCAGATACGCAGTATTTT.

In this sample, this clonotype turned up many times. The rearrangement links TRBV4-3 to TRBJ2-7; TRBD1 agrees at 8 bases. The CDR3 has 13 residues. With V trimmed by 6 bases and J by 6 bases, 7 bases remained unmatched. Germline V gives CDR1 LGHNA, CDR2 YSLEER. In DNA form, the CDR3 reads TGCGCCAGCAGTTTGGACAGGGCCGGCGAGCAGTACTTC. It yields the protein CASSLDRAGEQYF.